These T cell receptor beta chains were read from a single sample in a study of type 1 regulatory T cells. Their specific antigens are unknown. TCRdb re-called the reads with MiXCR, one entry per CDR3 protein. The table shows under 6,500 distinct CDR3 sequences, with around a third occurring only once. Sequences were obtained from cultured type 1 regulatory T (Tr1) cells, either the whole culture or a sorted fraction (not recorded which). The origin of the receptors is a human donor in good health. CDR3s include the opening cysteine and the closing phenylalanine or tryptophan. A D gene is named only where the DNA matches it firmly. Clone size is given for some rows only: seen once, a few or many times, or a class if the clone is expanded.

J gene | V gene | clone size | D gene | CDR3 protein | CDR3 DNA
TRBJ2-2 | TRBV19 | . | . | CASSLALLAGELFF | TGTGCCAGTAGTCTGGCCCTACTTGCGGGGGAGCTGTTTTTT
TRBJ1-2 | TRBV20-1 | . | . | CSARDTGISLGGYTF | TGCAGTGCTAGAGATACGGGGATATCACTGGGAGGCTACACCTTC
TRBJ2-5 | TRBV3-1 | . | TRBD1 | CASSRNRGETQYF | TGTGCCAGCAGCCGGAACAGGGGGGAGACCCAGTACTTC
TRBJ2-5 | TRBV27 | . | TRBD2 | CASSPALAGIETQYF | TGTGCCAGCAGTCCCGCGCTAGCGGGAATAGAGACCCAGTACTTC
TRBJ2-7 | TRBV7-2 | medium-sized | . | CASSSVGGRYEQYF | TGTGCCAGCAGCTCGGTAGGGGGGAGGTACGAGCAGTACTTC
TRBJ1-1 | TRBV7-9 | few | . | CASSDHSGSWTEAFF | TGTGCCAGCAGCGATCATTCGGGGTCTTGGACTGAAGCTTTCTTT
TRBJ2-5 | TRBV6-2/TRBV6-3 | . | TRBD2 | CASSPGLAGGGETQYF | TGTGCCAGCAGCCCCGGCCTAGCGGGAGGTGGGGAGACCCAGTACTTC
TRBJ2-7 | TRBV20-1 | . | . | CSARRSSASYEQYF | TGCAGTGCTCGTAGATCTAGCGCTAGCTACGAGCAGTACTTC
TRBJ1-5 | TRBV19 | . | . | CASSTLARDQPQHF | TGTGCCAGTAGTACCCTGGCCAGGGATCAGCCCCAGCATTTT
TRBJ2-4 | TRBV6-1 | few | . | CASSVEAKNIQYF | TGTGCCAGCAGTGTAGAAGCCAAAAACATTCAGTACTTC
TRBJ2-7 | TRBV27 | . | . | CASRSEGTKFFGEQYF | TGTGCCAGCAGGTCAGAGGGGACCAAGTTCTTTGGCGAGCAGTACTTC
TRBJ2-7 | TRBV4-1 | . | TRBD2 | CASSKDFPTSGRPTPFYEQYF | TGCGCCAGCAGCAAAGATTTCCCGACCAGCGGGAGGCCCACACCCTTCTACGAGCAGTACTTC
TRBJ2-3 | TRBV24-1 | few | TRBD1 | CATLSRDSSTDTQYF | TGTGCCACCTTATCCCGGGACAGTAGCACAGATACGCAGTATTTT
TRBJ2-3 | TRBV7-3 | few | . | CASSLVDARDTQYF | TGTGCCAGCAGCTTAGTAGACGCCAGAGATACGCAGTATTTT
TRBJ2-6 | TRBV5-1 | large | . | CASSLDGSGANVLTF | TGCGCCAGCAGCTTGGACGGCTCTGGGGCCAACGTCCTGACTTTC
TRBJ2-7 | TRBV18 | few | . | CASSPRSEGRNEQYF | TGTGCCAGCTCGCCCCGGAGTGAGGGTCGGAACGAGCAGTACTTC
TRBJ2-3 | TRBV19 | . | TRBD2 | CASSGLAGNTDTQYF | TGTGCCAGTAGTGGACTAGCGGGAAACACAGATACGCAGTATTTT
TRBJ2-7 | TRBV7-8 | many | TRBD2 | CASSSASGRVYEQYF | TGTGCCAGCAGCTCGGCTAGCGGGAGGGTCTACGAGCAGTACTTC
TRBJ2-4 | TRBV6-2/TRBV6-3 | . | TRBD2 | CASRASGGRNQYF | TGTGCCAGCAGGGCTAGCGGGGGACGGAACCAGTACTTC
TRBJ1-6 | TRBV11-2 | once | TRBD1 | CASGGQLNSPFHF | TGTGCCAGTGGGGGACAGCTGAATTCACCCTTCCACTTT
TRBJ2-7 | TRBV12-3/TRBV12-4 | medium-sized | . | CASSWAGQIYEQYF | TGTGCCAGCAGTTGGGCGGGACAGATCTACGAGCAGTACTTC
TRBJ2-1 | TRBV6-1 | medium-sized | TRBD2 | CASRNPGGGSYNEQFF | TGTGCCAGCAGAAATCCGGGCGGGGGGTCCTACAATGAGCAGTTCTTC
TRBJ2-1 | TRBV20-1 | . | TRBD2 | CSAAGGTNNEQFF | TGCAGTGCTGCCGGGGGGACTAACAATGAGCAGTTCTTC
TRBJ2-3 | TRBV7-7 | many | . | CASSLIGSGDTQYF | TGTGCCAGCAGCTTAATTGGCAGCGGGGATACGCAGTATTTT
TRBJ1-1 | TRBV3-1 | few | . | CASSQVGANTEAFF | TGTGCCAGCAGCCAAGTAGGGGCGAACACTGAAGCTTTCTTT
TRBJ1-3 | TRBV5-6 | once | . | CASSLGDRTGGNTIYF | TGTGCCAGCAGCTTGGGCGACCGGACGGGAGGAAACACCATATATTTT
TRBJ2-3 | TRBV11-2 | few | . | CASSSVQGYTDTQYF | TGTGCCAGCAGCTCTGTTCAGGGGTACACAGATACGCAGTATTTT
TRBJ2-1 | TRBV20-1 | few | TRBD2 | CSANLAGWDNEQFF | TGCAGTGCTAATCTAGCGGGATGGGACAATGAGCAGTTCTTC
TRBJ2-1 | TRBV7-9 | many | . | CASTPPNAANRHNEQFF | TGTGCCAGCACCCCCCCGAATGCGGCTAACCGACACAATGAGCAGTTCTTC
TRBJ2-2 | TRBV4-2 | medium-sized | TRBD1 | CASSQEVQGAAGELFF | TGTGCCAGCAGCCAAGAGGTACAGGGGGCGGCCGGGGAGCTGTTTTTT
TRBJ2-5 | TRBV24-1 | few | TRBD1 | CATSDRTGVAQETQYF | TGTGCCACCAGTGACAGGACAGGGGTCGCACAAGAGACCCAGTACTTC
TRBJ2-1 | TRBV7-2 | . | TRBD2 | CASSLNAGGPTEQFF | TGTGCCAGCAGCTTAAATGCGGGAGGGCCCACTGAGCAGTTCTTC
TRBJ2-1 | TRBV5-1 | hyperexpanded | TRBD2 | CASSVAGRLYNEQFF | TGCGCCAGCAGCGTAGCGGGACGATTATACAATGAGCAGTTCTTC
TRBJ2-7 | TRBV20-1 | . | TRBD1 | CSARIPGQPSYEQYF | TGCAGTGCTAGAATTCCGGGACAGCCCTCCTACGAGCAGTACTTC
TRBJ2-3 | TRBV14 | . | . | CASSQVGDTQYF | TGTGCCAGCAGCCAAGTCGGAGATACGCAGTATTTT
TRBJ2-4 | TRBV19 | . | TRBD1 | CASSPSDRAKNIQYF | TGTGCCAGTAGTCCGTCGGACAGGGCGAAAAACATTCAGTACTTC
TRBJ2-1 | TRBV3-1 | . | TRBD2 | CASSLTSGRGYNEQFF | TGTGCCAGCAGTCTGACTAGCGGGAGGGGGTACAATGAGCAGTTCTTC
TRBJ2-1 | TRBV20-1 | many | . | CSVLDGNPYNEQFF | TGCAGTGTTCTGGACGGCAATCCCTACAATGAGCAGTTCTTC
TRBJ2-5 | TRBV20-1 | . | . | CSAISGGRGAQYF | TGCAGTGCTATATCAGGGGGCCGGGGGGCCCAGTACTTC
TRBJ2-3 | TRBV5-1 | . | . | CASSFLRTATTDTQYF | TGCGCCAGCAGCTTCCTACGGACAGCAACCACAGATACGCAGTATTTT
TRBJ2-1 | TRBV7-9 | . | . | CASSSRGGLVNEQFF | TGTGCCAGCAGCTCCAGGGGTGGACTAGTGAATGAGCAGTTCTTC
TRBJ1-5 | TRBV20-1 | . | . | CSATGLGDQPQHF | TGCAGTGCTACGGGCCTGGGGGATCAGCCCCAGCATTTT
TRBJ2-7 | TRBV30 | . | . | CAWMRGPPYEQYF | TGTGCCTGGATGCGGGGACCCCCCTACGAGCAGTACTTC
TRBJ1-5 | TRBV15 | few | . | CATSRGGNVGNQPQHF | TGTGCCACCAGCAGAGGCGGCAACGTGGGCAATCAGCCCCAGCATTTT
TRBJ2-1 | TRBV5-1 | medium-sized | TRBD1 | CASSSEQGAGNEQFF | TGCGCCAGCAGCTCCGAACAGGGGGCAGGCAATGAGCAGTTCTTC
TRBJ2-1 | TRBV15 | many | TRBD2 | CATSREPGGSSNEQFF | TGTGCCACCAGCAGAGAACCCGGCGGGAGCTCCAATGAGCAGTTCTTC
TRBJ1-6 | TRBV7-9 | . | . | CASSPRDWGNSPLHF | TGTGCCAGCAGCCCTCGGGACTGGGGGAATTCACCCCTCCACTTT